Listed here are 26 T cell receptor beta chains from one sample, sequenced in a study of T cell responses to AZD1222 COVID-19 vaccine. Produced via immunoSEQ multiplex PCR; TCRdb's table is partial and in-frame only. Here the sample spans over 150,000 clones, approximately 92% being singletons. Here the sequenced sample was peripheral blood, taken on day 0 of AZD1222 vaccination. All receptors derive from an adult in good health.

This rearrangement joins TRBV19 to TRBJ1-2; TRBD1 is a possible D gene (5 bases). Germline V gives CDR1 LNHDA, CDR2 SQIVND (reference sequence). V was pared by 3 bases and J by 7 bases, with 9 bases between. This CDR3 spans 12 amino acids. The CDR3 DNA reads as TGTGCCAGTAGTATTAGGACAACTGGCTACACCTTC. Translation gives CASSIRTTGYTF.

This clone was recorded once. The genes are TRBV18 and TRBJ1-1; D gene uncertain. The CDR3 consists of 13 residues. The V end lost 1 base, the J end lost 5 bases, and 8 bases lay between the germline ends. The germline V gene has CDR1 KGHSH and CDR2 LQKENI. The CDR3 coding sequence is TGTGCCAGCTCACCACGGGAGGAAACTGAAGCTTTCTTT. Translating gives CASSPREETEAFF.

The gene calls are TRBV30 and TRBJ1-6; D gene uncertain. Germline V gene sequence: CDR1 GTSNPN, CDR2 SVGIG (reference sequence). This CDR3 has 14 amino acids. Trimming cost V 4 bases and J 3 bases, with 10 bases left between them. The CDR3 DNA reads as TGTGCCTGGAATCGAATACTCTATAATTCACCCCTCCACTTT. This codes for CAWNRILYNSPLHF.

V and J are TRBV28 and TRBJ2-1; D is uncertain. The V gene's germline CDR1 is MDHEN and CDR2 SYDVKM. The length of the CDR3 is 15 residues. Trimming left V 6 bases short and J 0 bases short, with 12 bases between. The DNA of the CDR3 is TGTGCCAGCAGCCATATGGGAATCTCCTACAATGAGCAGTTCTTC. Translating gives CASSHMGISYNEQFF.

The CDR3 loop is CASRRTGDPSTGELFF. CDR3 in DNA: TGTGCCAGCAGACGTACAGGGGACCCGTCCACCGGGGAGCTGTTTTTT. J is TRBJ2-2 and V is TRBV27; 7 bases are a match to TRBD1. V lost 6 bases and J lost 4; bases outside the gene matches: 11. The CDR3 extends over 16 amino acids. The germline V gene has CDR1 MNHEY and CDR2 SMNVEV (reference sequence).

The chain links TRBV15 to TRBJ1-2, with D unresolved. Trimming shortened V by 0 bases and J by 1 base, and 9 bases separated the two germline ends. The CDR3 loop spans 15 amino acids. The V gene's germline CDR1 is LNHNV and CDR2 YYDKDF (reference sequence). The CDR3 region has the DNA TGTGCCACCAGCAGAGATCATGGGAGTAACTATGGCTACACCTTC. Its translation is CATSRDHGSNYGYTF.

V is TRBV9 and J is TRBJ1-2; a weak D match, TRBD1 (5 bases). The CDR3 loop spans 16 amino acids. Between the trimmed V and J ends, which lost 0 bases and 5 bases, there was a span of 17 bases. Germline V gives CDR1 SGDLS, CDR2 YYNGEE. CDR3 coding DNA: TGTGCCAGCAGCGTAGGTAGGGGCAACTACCGGTATGGCTACACCTTC. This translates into CASSVGRGNYRYGYTF.

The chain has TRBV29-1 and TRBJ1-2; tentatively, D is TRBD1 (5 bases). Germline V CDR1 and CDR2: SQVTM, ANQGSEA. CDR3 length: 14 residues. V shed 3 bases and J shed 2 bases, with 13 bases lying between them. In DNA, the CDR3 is TGCAGCGTTGATTTCCAGGGCCTCAACTATGGCTACACCTTC. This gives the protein CSVDFQGLNYGYTF.

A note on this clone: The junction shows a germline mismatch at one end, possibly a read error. The CDR3 is CASRFLAGDTGELFF. In nucleotides, the CDR3 is TGTGCCAGCCGCTTCCTAGCGGGAGATACCGGGGAGCTGTTTTTT. The chain couples TRBV7-9 to TRBJ2-2; 10 bases fit TRBD2. This CDR3 is 15 amino acids long. In germline, CDR1 is SEHNR, CDR2 FQNEAQ (reference sequence).

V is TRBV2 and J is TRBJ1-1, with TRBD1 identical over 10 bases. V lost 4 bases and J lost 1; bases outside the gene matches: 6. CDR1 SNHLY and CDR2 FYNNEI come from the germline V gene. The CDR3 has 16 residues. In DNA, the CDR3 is TGTGCCAGCAGTGCAGGGACAGGGGCTGGGAACACTGAAGCTTTCTTT. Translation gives CASSAGTGAGNTEAFF.

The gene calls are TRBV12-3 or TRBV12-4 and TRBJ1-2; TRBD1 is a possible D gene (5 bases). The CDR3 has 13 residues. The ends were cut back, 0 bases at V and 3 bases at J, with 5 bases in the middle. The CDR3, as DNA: TGTGCCAGCAGTTTAGCAGGGGACTATGGCTACACCTTC. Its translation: CASSLAGDYGYTF.

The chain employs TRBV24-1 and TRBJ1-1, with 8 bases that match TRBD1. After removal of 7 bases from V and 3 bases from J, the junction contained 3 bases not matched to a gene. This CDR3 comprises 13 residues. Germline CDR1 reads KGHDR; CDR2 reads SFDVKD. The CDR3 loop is CATSYRGDTEAFF. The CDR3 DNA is TGTGCCACCAGCTACAGGGGGGACACTGAAGCTTTCTTT.

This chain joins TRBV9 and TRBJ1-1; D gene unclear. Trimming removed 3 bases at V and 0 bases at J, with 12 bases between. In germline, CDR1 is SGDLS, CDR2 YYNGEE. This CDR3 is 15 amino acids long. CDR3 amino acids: CASSGGGYMNTEAFF. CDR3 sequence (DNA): TGTGCCAGCAGCGGTGGTGGGTATATGAACACTGAAGCTTTCTTT.

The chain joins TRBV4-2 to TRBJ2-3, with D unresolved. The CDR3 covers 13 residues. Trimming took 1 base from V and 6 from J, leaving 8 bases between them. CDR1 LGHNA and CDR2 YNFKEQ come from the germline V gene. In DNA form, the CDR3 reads TGTGCCAGCAGCCAAGGAGAAGCGGATACGCAGTATTTT. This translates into CASSQGEADTQYF.

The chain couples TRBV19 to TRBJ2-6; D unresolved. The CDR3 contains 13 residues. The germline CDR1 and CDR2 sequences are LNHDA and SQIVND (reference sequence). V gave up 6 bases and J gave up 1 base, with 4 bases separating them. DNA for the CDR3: TGTGCCAGTAGCCAGTCTGGGGCCAACGTCCTGACTTTC. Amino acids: CASSQSGANVLTF.

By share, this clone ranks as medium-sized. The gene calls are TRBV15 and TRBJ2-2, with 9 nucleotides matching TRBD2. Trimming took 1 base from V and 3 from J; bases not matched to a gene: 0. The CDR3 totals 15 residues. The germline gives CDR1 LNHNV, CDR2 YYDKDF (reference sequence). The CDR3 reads CATSRGTSDTGELFF. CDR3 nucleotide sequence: TGTGCCACCAGCAGAGGGACTAGCGACACCGGGGAGCTGTTTTTT. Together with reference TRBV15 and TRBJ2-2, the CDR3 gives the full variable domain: DAMVIQNPRYQVTQFGKPVTLSCSQTLNHNVMYWYQQKSSQAPKLLFHYYDKDFNNEADTPDNFQSRRPNTSFCFLDIRSPGLGDTAMYLCATSRGTSDTGELFFGEGSRLTVL.

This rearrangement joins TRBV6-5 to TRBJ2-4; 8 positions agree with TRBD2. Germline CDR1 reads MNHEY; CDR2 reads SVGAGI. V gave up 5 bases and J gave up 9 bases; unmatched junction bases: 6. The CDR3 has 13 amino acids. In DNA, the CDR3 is TGTGCCAGCAGTATCGGACTAGCAGGCATTCAGTACTTC. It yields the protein CASSIGLAGIQYF.

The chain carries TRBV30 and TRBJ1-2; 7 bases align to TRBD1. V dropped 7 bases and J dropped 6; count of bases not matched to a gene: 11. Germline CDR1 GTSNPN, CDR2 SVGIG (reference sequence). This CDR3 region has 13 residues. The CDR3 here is CASPRTGYHGYTF. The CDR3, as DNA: TGTGCCTCCCCCCGGACAGGCTATCATGGCTACACCTTC.

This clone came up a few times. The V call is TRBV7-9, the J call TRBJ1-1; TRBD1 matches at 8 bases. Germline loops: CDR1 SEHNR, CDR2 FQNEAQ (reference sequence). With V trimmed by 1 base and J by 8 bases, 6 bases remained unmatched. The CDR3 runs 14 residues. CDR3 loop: CASSLGGTGREAFF. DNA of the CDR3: TGTGCCAGCAGCTTAGGAGGGACAGGCAGGGAAGCTTTCTTT.

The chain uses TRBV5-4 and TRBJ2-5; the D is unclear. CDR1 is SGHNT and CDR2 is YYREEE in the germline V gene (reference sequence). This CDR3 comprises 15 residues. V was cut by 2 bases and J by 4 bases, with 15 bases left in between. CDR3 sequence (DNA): TGTGCCAGCAGCTTTTCCCAGGAGAGGAGAGAGACCCAGTACTTC. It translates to CASSFSQERRETQYF. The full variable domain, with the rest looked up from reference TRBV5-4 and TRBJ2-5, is ETGVTQSPTHLIKTRGQQVTLRCSSQSGHNTVSWYQQALGQGPQFIFQYYREEENGRGNFPPRFSGLQFPNYSSELNVNALELDDSALYLCASSFSQERRETQYFGPGTRLLVL.

CDR3 nucleotide sequence: TGTGCCAGCAGCCCCCTTAACCCAGGGAAAGAGACCCAGTACTTC. This codes for CASSPLNPGKETQYF. J is TRBJ2-5 and V is TRBV7-6, with a weak D call TRBD1 (5 bases). V gave up 5 bases and J gave up 3 bases, with 16 bases separating them. The germline gives CDR1 SGHVS, CDR2 FNYEAQ. There are 15 residues in the CDR3. Drawing the rest from reference TRBV7-6 and TRBJ2-5, the complete variable domain is GAGVSQSPRYKVTKRGQDVALRCDPISGHVSLYWYRQALGQGPEFLTYFNYEAQQDKSGLPNDRFSAERPEGSISTLTIQRTEQRDSAMYRCASSPLNPGKETQYFGPGTRLLVL.

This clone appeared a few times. The CDR3 is CASTSGQSSSGANVLTF. The CDR3 DNA follows: TGTGCCAGCACCTCAGGACAGTCAAGCTCTGGGGCCAACGTCCTGACTTTC. The chain carries TRBV7-9 and TRBJ2-6, with D perhaps TRBD1 (6 bases). CDR3 length equals 17 residues. Germline CDR1 and CDR2: SEHNR and FQNEAQ (reference sequence). Trimming took 7 bases from V and 0 from J, leaving 16 bases between them.

CDR3 bases: TGTGCCAGCAGCTTTGGACAGGGGATGTGGCCCCAGCATTTT. Protein product: CASSFGQGMWPQHF. This chain connects TRBV7-2 to TRBJ1-5, with TRBD1 matching over 9 bases. J was trimmed by 9 bases and V by 3 bases; bases with no gene match: 6. Germline CDR1 and CDR2: SGHTA and FQGNSA. There are 14 residues in the CDR3.

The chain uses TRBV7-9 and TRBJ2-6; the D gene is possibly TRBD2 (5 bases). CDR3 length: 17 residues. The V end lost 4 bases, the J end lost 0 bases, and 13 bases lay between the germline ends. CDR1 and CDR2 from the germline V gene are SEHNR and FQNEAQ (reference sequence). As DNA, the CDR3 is TGTGCCAGCAGCTATACAGAGGGTAACTCTGGGGCCAACGTCCTGACTTTC. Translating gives CASSYTEGNSGANVLTF.

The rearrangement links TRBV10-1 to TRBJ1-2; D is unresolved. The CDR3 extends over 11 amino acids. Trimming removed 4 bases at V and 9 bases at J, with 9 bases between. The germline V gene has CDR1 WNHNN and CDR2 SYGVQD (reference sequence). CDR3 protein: CASSGQRSYTF. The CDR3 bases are TGCGCCAGCAGTGGACAACGTAGCTACACCTTC.

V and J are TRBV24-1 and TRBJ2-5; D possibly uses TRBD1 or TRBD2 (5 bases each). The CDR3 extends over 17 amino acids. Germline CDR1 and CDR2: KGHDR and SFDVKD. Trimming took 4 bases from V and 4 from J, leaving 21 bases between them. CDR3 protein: CATSDPLTGLRRETQYF. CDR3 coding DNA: TGTGCCACCAGTGACCCACTAACAGGACTTCGGCGAGAGACCCAGTACTTC.